This entry lists 18 T cell receptor beta chains sequenced from one sample in a study of cytomegalovirus exposure and HLA in healthy donors. The study ran its PCR with 60 Vbeta and 13 Jbeta primers. Clones were sequenced by immunoSEQ multiplex PCR, and TCRdb holds only the in-frame ones, with some missing. The table has 100,000 or so clones, 75% to 85% seen once. The sample comprised PBMCs. These receptors were collected from a man between 18 and 29 years old in good health and CMV-seronegative.

The V gene is TRBV7-2, the J gene TRBJ1-2, with D perhaps TRBD1 (6 bases). Deletions cut 5 bases from V and 0 bases from J, with 13 bases between. Germline V gene sequence: CDR1 SGHTA, CDR2 FQGNSA. CDR3 length: 15 residues. The CDR3 coding sequence is TGTGCCAGCAGCCTCCCCGGGACAACTAACTATGGCTACACCTTC. Its protein is CASSLPGTTNYGYTF.

This clone was recorded a few times. This sequence joins TRBV5-4 and TRBJ1-2, with TRBD1 identical over 7 bases. The trim removed 4 bases at V and 2 bases at J, leaving 8 bases unmatched. The V gene's germline CDR1 is SGHNT and CDR2 YYREEE (reference sequence). CDR3 length: 15 amino acids. The CDR3 region has the DNA TGTGCCAGCAGCACGGGGACAGATGGCAACTATGGCTACACCTTC. The encoded protein is CASSTGTDGNYGYTF.

The chain has TRBV4-1 and TRBJ2-2; 7 nucleotides align to TRBD2. The V gene end was trimmed by 5 bases and the J gene end by 6 bases; junction bases not matched to a gene: 18. Germline V gene lookup returns CDR1 MGHRA and CDR2 YSYEKL. The CDR3 has 18 amino acids. CDR3 in amino acids: CASSGRVYGGEGSGELFF. CDR3 nucleotide sequence: TGCGCCAGCAGCGGGAGGGTCTACGGAGGGGAGGGATCCGGGGAGCTGTTTTTT.

The chain links TRBV5-4 to TRBJ2-7, with 9 bases that match TRBD2. The CDR3 runs to 16 residues. V lost 0 bases, J lost 4 bases, and 8 bases stayed unmatched. The germline CDR1 and CDR2 sequences are SGHNT and YYREEE (reference sequence). CDR3 nucleotide sequence: TGTGCCAGCAGCTTGGCCCCACTCGCGGGAGGGTACGAGCAGTACTTC. This codes for CASSLAPLAGGYEQYF.

This clone was recorded a few times. The chain is built from TRBV5-1 and TRBJ1-1, with D perhaps TRBD1 (6 bases). V dropped 4 bases and J dropped 0 bases, with 10 bases sitting between them. Germline CDR1 and CDR2: SGHRS and YFSETQ. The CDR3 has 14 residues. CDR3 sequence reads: CASSGQGMNTEAFF. For the CDR3, the DNA is TGCGCCAGCAGCGGGCAGGGGATGAACACTGAAGCTTTCTTT.

This clone was counted a single time. One junction end disagrees with the germline gene, perhaps due to a read error. This chain connects TRBV28 to TRBJ2-7, with D possibly being TRBD1 (6 bases). The CDR3 is 15 residues long. Germline V gene lookup returns CDR1 MDHEN and CDR2 SYDVKM. CDR3 residues: CASRLSAGVYYEQYF. The CDR3 DNA follows: TGTGCCAGCAGGTTATCGGCAGGGGTTTACTACGAGCAGTACTTC.

This sequence joins TRBV25-1 and TRBJ2-1, with no clear D. CDR1 and CDR2 from the germline V gene are MGHDK and SYGVNS. The CDR3 is 16 amino acids. V lost 1 base and J lost 0, with 10 bases in between. The CDR3 DNA follows: TGTGCCAGCAGTGAATTTACCTCGAGCTCCTACAATGAGCAGTTCTTC. It specifies CASSEFTSSSYNEQFF.

The table lists this clone with a count of one. The chain carries TRBV7-2 and TRBJ2-7; TRBD2 matches at 9 bases. The CDR3 is 14 residues long. The germline gives CDR1 SGHTA, CDR2 FQGNSA. Trimming took 4 bases from V and 2 from J; bases not matched to a gene: 3. DNA for the CDR3: TGTGCCAGCAGCTCCCTAGCGGGAACCTACGAGCAGTACTTC. Encoded protein: CASSSLAGTYEQYF. The full variable domain, in which reference TRBV7-2 and TRBJ2-7 provide the parts outside the CDR3, is GAGVSQSPSNKVTEKGKDVELRCDPISGHTALYWYRQSLGQGLEFLIYFQGNSAPDKSGLPSDRFSAERTGGSVSTLTIQRTQQEDSAVYLCASSSLAGTYEQYFGPGTRLTVT.

The rearrangement joins TRBV7-9 to TRBJ2-7; 10 nucleotides match TRBD2. The CDR3 extends over 15 amino acids. V was clipped by 5 bases and J by 0 bases; unmatched bases: 4. Germline lookup yields CDR1 SEHNR and CDR2 FQNEAQ (reference sequence). The CDR3 DNA follows: TGTGCCAGCAGCCGACTAGCGGGCCCCTCCTACGAGCAGTACTTC. Amino acids: CASSRLAGPSYEQYF. Looking up the rest from reference TRBV7-9 and TRBJ2-7 gives the full variable domain: DTGVSQNPRHKITKRGQNVTFRCDPISEHNRLYWYRQTLGQGPEFLTYFQNEAQLEKSRLLSDRFSAERPKGSFSTLEIQRTEQGDSAMYLCASSRLAGPSYEQYFGPGTRLTVT.

This chain joins TRBV6-1 and TRBJ2-1; D not certain. The CDR3 has 13 residues. V lost 4 bases and J 9 bases, leaving 13 bases between the germline ends. Germline V gene lookup returns CDR1 MNHNS and CDR2 SASEGT. CDR3 sequence (DNA): TGTGCCAGCAGTGCCATTCGTTCTAGTGAGCAGTTCTTC. Its protein product is CASSAIRSSEQFF.

The chain joins TRBV11-2 to TRBJ1-4; no clear D. Trimming left V 4 bases short and J 3 bases short, with 6 bases between. The V gene's germline CDR1 is SGHAT and CDR2 FQNNGV. This CDR3 region has 13 residues. The CDR3 loop reads CASSSLANEKLFF. Here the CDR3 DNA reads TGTGCCAGCAGCTCCCTAGCTAATGAAAAACTGTTTTTT.

This sequence joins TRBV5-1 and TRBJ2-7; TRBD2 matches at 10 bases. This CDR3 is built from 19 residues. Germline assignment: CDR1 SGHRS and CDR2 YFSETQ. With 2 bases clipped from V and 7 bases from J, the junction kept 21 bases outside the gene matches. For the CDR3, the DNA is TGCGCCAGCAGCTTCTCAACTAGCGGGGTTAACCAGAACCTACGAGAGCAGTACTTC. This codes for CASSFSTSGVNQNLREQYF.

The chain employs TRBV29-1 and TRBJ2-5; 12 nucleotides line up with TRBD2. The CDR3 totals 18 residues. V lost 1 base to trimming and J lost 6 bases; unmatched junction nucleotides: 15. Germline assignment: CDR1 SQVTM and CDR2 ANQGSEA. The CDR3 loop is CSVEGETSGSWFEKTQYF. CDR3 in DNA: TGCAGCGTTGAAGGGGAGACTAGCGGGAGTTGGTTTGAGAAGACCCAGTACTTC.

The chain uses TRBV27 and TRBJ2-5; 14 bases map to TRBD2. Per the germline V gene, CDR1 is MNHEY and CDR2 is SMNVEV (reference sequence). CDR3 length: 17 amino acids. Trimming took 5 bases from V and 4 from J; bases not matched to a gene: 9. The CDR3 protein is CASSDTPGLAGVETQYF. The CDR3 nucleotides read TGTGCCAGCAGTGACACCCCGGGACTAGCGGGAGTAGAGACCCAGTACTTC.

J is TRBJ2-1 and V is TRBV7-9; D unclear. The CDR3 runs to 16 residues. Trimming left V 5 bases short and J 3 bases short, with 17 bases between. Per germline, CDR1 SEHNR and CDR2 FQNEAQ (reference sequence). The CDR3 DNA sequence: TGTGCCAGCAGCCCCCCGTATCAGGCAAACTACAATGAGCAGTTCTTC. This encodes CASSPPYQANYNEQFF.

The J gene is TRBJ2-7, the V gene TRBV27, with TRBD1 matching 7 bases. Germline CDR1 and CDR2: MNHEY and SMNVEV (reference sequence). The CDR3 has 15 residues. V shed 6 bases, J shed 3 bases, and the junction held 11 bases outside the gene matches. CDR3 nucleotides: TGTGCCAGCAGGCCCGACTTCGGACAGGTCTACGAGCAGTACTTC. This translates into CASRPDFGQVYEQYF.

This clone has more than one count but fewer than ten. This sequence joins TRBV2 and TRBJ2-7; D is ambiguous. This CDR3 region has 13 residues. The germline V and J ends were trimmed by 6 bases and 3 bases, with 12 bases remaining between them. CDR1 and CDR2 from the germline V gene are SNHLY and FYNNEI. The CDR3 sequence: CASSKTLLYEQYF. As DNA, the CDR3 is TGTGCCAGCAGCAAGACTCTCCTCTACGAGCAGTACTTC.

The chain is built from TRBV28 and TRBJ1-5; the D gene is possibly TRBD1 (5 bases). This CDR3 has 15 residues. Germline CDR1 reads MDHEN; CDR2 reads SYDVKM. Trimming left V 2 bases short and J 6 bases short, with 14 bases between. CDR3 loop: CASSLRGERLQPQHF. Written as DNA, the CDR3 is TGTGCCAGCAGTTTACGGGGGGAAAGGCTTCAGCCCCAGCATTTT.